What follows describes a single T cell receptor (beta chain). The CDR3 totals 15 residues. Germline V gene data show CDR1 as SGHTA and CDR2 as FQGTGA. V was pared by 1 base and J by 1 base, with 7 bases between. The data stem from a study of blood T cell repertoires in COVID-19. About the research overall: Spain, Italy and the United States supplied samples that represented acute and convalescent COVID-19. In each case, the material was cDNA or gDNA derived from T cells, B-cell-depleted T cells, or PBMCs.

Generated by immunoSEQ multiplex PCR, the TCRdb table keeps only in-frame clones and is missing some. The sample yields 200,000 to 250,000 clones, 80% to 95% seen once. Seattle researchers signed up patients amid active infection and tracked them longitudinally. The specimen was peripheral blood. The clonotype originates from a man aged 60 to 75 with COVID-19, enrolled during active disease. The chain carries TRBV7-3 and TRBJ2-2; D is unresolved. The CDR3 spells CASSLSTRNTGELFF. DNA for the CDR3: TGTGCCAGCAGCTTAAGTACGCGGAACACCGGGGAGCTGTTTTTT. Full variable domain (remainder filled in from reference TRBV7-3 and TRBJ2-2): GAGVSQTPSNKVTEKGKYVELRCDPISGHTALYWYRQSLGQGPEFLIYFQGTGAADDSGLPNDRFFAVRPEGSVSTLKIQRTERGDSAVYLCASSLSTRNTGELFFGEGSRLTVL.